This TCR beta chain was recorded in a study of Graves' ophthalmopathy and Graves' hyperthyroidism. Findings of the study overall: Ophthalmopathy progression predictions by the model showed about 75% specificity and about 68% sensitivity.

The V gene lost 4 bases and the J gene lost 0 bases, with 9 bases spanning the gap. Germline loops: CDR1 MNHNS, CDR2 SASEGT. The CDR3 is 15 residues long. Uncontrolled infections, pregnancy, lactation or other autoimmune diseases led to patient exclusion. Orbital computed tomography, together with clinical symptoms, serum thyroxine, TRAb and thyroid ultrasound, was used for diagnosis. There are a few counts of this clonotype. What it recognizes is unknown. Transcripts of RNA were the source for amplifying TCR beta CDR3 regions. Scientists carried out first-round RT-PCR using HTBI primers and then a second-round multiplex PCR. TCRdb reprocessed the multiplex PCR reads with MiXCR, giving one entry per CDR3 protein. The sample shows 500,000 to 600,000 distinct CDR3 sequences, less than 45% of them seen only once.

V usage is TRBV6-1 and J usage is TRBJ1-4, with D uncertain. The sample comprised peripheral blood or thyroid tissue (not recorded which). This clonotype was sampled from an adult man with Graves' hyperthyroidism. CDR3 loop: CASSVTFPTNEKLFF. CDR3 nucleotides: TGTGCCAGCAGTGTGACCTTCCCAACTAATGAAAAACTGTTTTTT.